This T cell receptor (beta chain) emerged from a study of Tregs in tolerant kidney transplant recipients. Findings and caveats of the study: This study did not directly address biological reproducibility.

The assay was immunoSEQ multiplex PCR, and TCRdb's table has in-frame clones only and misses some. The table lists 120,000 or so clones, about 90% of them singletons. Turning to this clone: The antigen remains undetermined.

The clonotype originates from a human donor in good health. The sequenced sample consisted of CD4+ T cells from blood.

In nucleotides, the CDR3 is TGTGCCAGCAGCCGAGGACAGTTAGAGACCCAGTACTTC. As protein: CASSRGQLETQYF. The J gene is TRBJ2-5, the V gene TRBV7-3; D might be TRBD1 (6 bases). The CDR3 consists of 13 residues. Trimming shortened V by 5 bases and J by 4 bases, and 11 bases separated the two germline ends. Germline V gene sequence: CDR1 SGHTA, CDR2 FQGTGA.